The sequence of this T cell receptor beta chain was determined in a study of cytomegalovirus exposure and HLA in healthy donors (dated by TCRdb to 2017 to 2019). About the study as a whole: A later analysis indicated that the 100 to 150 validation repertoires were generated on the platform also employed for the 600 to 750 repertoires of the first cohort. The study was designed to test whether signatures of past pathogen exposure could be identified by cataloging public T cell receptors. Besides the first cohort of 500 to 700 subjects, a separate validation cohort made up of 120 or so different subjects was used. The study combined high-throughput TCR immunosequencing, statistical association of individual TCRs with disease status, and machine learning to predict cytomegalovirus infection status.

What the authors observed across the whole study: In a later analysis, TCRs clustered in the first cohort were found to also tend to co-occur in the 120 or so validation repertoires, with 85% to 95% of cluster scores above 0. According to the authors, the approach could potentially be generalized to other disease states and immunological phenotypes. Most TCR sequences were observed very rarely across donors, whereas some public TCRs were present in many individuals. The classifier was reported to diagnose cytomegalovirus status with high specificity and sensitivity in both the original cohort and the validation cohort. A later analysis lacked HLA typing for the validation cohort, so it scored co-occurrence in that cohort across all 130 or so repertoires. In the study, some 160 TCR beta chains were listed as associated with cytomegalovirus. Three of the identified cytomegalovirus-associated TCR beta chains were confirmed in vitro to be specific for cytomegalovirus antigens.

CDR1 and CDR2 (MDHEN, SYDVKM) derive from the germline V gene. Inclusive of the bounding cysteine and phenylalanine, the CDR3 is 14 residues long. Just CDR3 DNA is preserved here, 42 bases in frame from base 1. Relative to germline, V is 6 bases shorter and J is 4 bases shorter, with 15 bases between their ends. Libraries were constructed by the immunoSEQ multiplex PCR assay. In the original analysis: A statistical classification framework was built for diagnosing cytomegalovirus status from the catalog of TCR beta chain sequences. The table comes from immuneACCESS by way of TCRdb, which keeps in-frame sequences with V and J called. Part of the clones is missing from these tables; in studies checked, under half for an unresolved V gene and the rest for unknown reasons. The D gene and trimming were derived from the DNA, and the V and J assignments and clone size from that table. The sample includes about 160,000 clones, with around 82% observed a single time. Of the sample, 9.5% to 13% falls within the top ten clones.

Points on this clone: Its antigen has not been determined. No base quality information exists; no much larger clone differs at one position.

Donors formed part of the validation cohort, which comprised 120 subjects and was distinct from the first cohort of under 750 subjects. Material: PBMCs. This chain is built from TRBV28 and TRBJ1-2, and the D gene may be TRBD1, 5 bases matching. The receptor comes from a man in his thirties or forties in good health and CMV-seropositive. The nucleotide sequence reads TGTGCCAGCAGATTGCCAGGGCGAATCTATGGCTACACCTTC. Translated, it gives CASRLPGRIYGYTF.